This T cell receptor (beta chain) was captured in a study of post-analysis software for immune sequencing data. Looking at the study overall: Progressive-relapsing, secondary progressive and relapsing-remitting multiple sclerosis were among the disease courses included. Study-wide findings and caveats: TRBV5-6, TRBV5-1 and TRBV20-1 were among roughly 5 TRBV segments more frequent in patients than controls. Significantly lower normalized Chao1 diversity was found in patients with multiple sclerosis relative to controls.

Notes on this clonotype: Its antigen is not identified.

Libraries were made from TCR beta cDNA, and they carried unique molecular identifiers. TCRdb analysed the PCR reads with MiXCR anew, one entry per CDR3 protein. The sample has about 500,000 distinct CDR3 sequences, under 55% seen once. The CDR3 runs to 17 residues. V lost 1 base, J lost 2 bases, and 19 bases lay in between. The germline gives CDR1 DFQATT, CDR2 SNEGSKA (reference sequence). The TCR was taken from a girl between 5 and 17 years old with multiple sclerosis. Sequencing used blood. J is TRBJ2-3 and V is TRBV20-1; D remains unclear. The CDR3 sequence is CSARAGRVSATTDTQYF. CDR3 bases: TGCAGTGCTAGAGCGGGCCGGGTTTCCGCAACCACAGATACGCAGTATTTT.